Reported below is one T cell receptor beta chain. Patients having uncontrolled infection, another autoimmune disease, pregnancy or lactation were not included. CDR1 and CDR2 from the germline V gene are SQVTM and ANQGSEA. This CDR3 has 14 amino acids. Trimming took 4 bases from V and 0 from J, leaving 13 bases between them. The data were obtained in a study of T cells in Graves' hyperthyroidism and ophthalmopathy. Amplification of TCR beta CDR3 regions was performed using RNA transcripts as template. The primer set for the first-round RT-PCR of the TCR CDR3 was HTBI. TCRdb analysed the multiplex PCR reads with MiXCR anew, one entry per CDR3 protein. Of about 350,000 distinct CDR3 sequences listed, about 14% are singletons.

The V call is TRBV29-1, the J call TRBJ2-7; D remains ambiguous. Sequences were obtained from blood. The TCR comes from a young woman with Graves' hyperthyroidism. The CDR3, as DNA: TGCAGCGTTGGATTGGGCGGCAACTCCTACGAGCAGTACTTC. Translated, it gives CSVGLGGNSYEQYF.